These 19 T cell receptor beta chains were sequenced from one sample in a study of T-cell memory formation after mild COVID-19. MiXCR was run by TCRdb on the 5' RACE reads, yielding one entry per CDR3 protein. The sample contains 270,000 or so distinct CDR3 sequences, around 15% of which appear only once. Sequenced material: PBMCs or a T cell subset sorted from them (not recorded which). The receptors come from a man in his late teens or twenties who had mild COVID-19 (a few samples of this study predate the infection). Cell type and time point are not known.

This clonotype appeared a few times. V usage is TRBV5-1 and J usage is TRBJ1-2, with TRBD1 as a possible D gene (5 bases). CDR1 is SGHRS, CDR2 YFSETQ, per germline. This CDR3 has 14 amino acids. The V gene lost 3 bases and the J gene lost 8 bases, with 17 bases spanning the gap. The CDR3 DNA sequence: TGCGCCAGCAGCTGGACGTCCGGGACTAAGGGCTACACCTTC. It yields the protein CASSWTSGTKGYTF.

This clonotype was observed a few times. The chain has TRBV7-2 and TRBJ2-5; D is ambiguous. CDR3 length equals 12 residues. Trimming took off 1 base at V and 9 bases at J, with 9 bases between the two ends. CDR1 is SGHTA, CDR2 FQGNSA, per germline. CDR3 loop: CASSLEWSAQYF. The CDR3 DNA reads TGTGCCAGCAGCTTAGAGTGGTCTGCCCAGTACTTC. Full variable domain (outside the CDR3, taken from reference TRBV7-2 and TRBJ2-5): GAGVSQSPSNKVTEKGKDVELRCDPISGHTALYWYRQSLGQGLEFLIYFQGNSAPDKSGLPSDRFSAERTGGSVSTLTIQRTQQEDSAVYLCASSLEWSAQYFGPGTRLLVL.

The chain links TRBV9 to TRBJ1-5; perhaps TRBD1 as D (5 bases). The CDR3 runs to 13 residues. Germline loops: CDR1 SGDLS, CDR2 YYNGEE. V was clipped by 3 bases and J by 4 bases, with 8 bases between them. The CDR3 DNA is TGTGCCAGCAGCGCGACAGTTAATCAGCCCCAGCATTTT. This encodes CASSATVNQPQHF.

V and J are TRBV27 and TRBJ2-1, with D perhaps matching TRBD2 (6 bases). Trimming removed 3 bases from V and 1 base from J, with 16 bases in between. This CDR3 has 17 residues. Germline CDR1 is MNHEY and CDR2 is SMNVEV (reference sequence). In DNA form, the CDR3 reads TGTGCCAGCAGTTTCCTTGGGCCAGGGAGGTCCTACAATGAGCAGTTCTTC. Its translation is CASSFLGPGRSYNEQFF.

This chain uses TRBV4-1 with TRBJ2-7, with 7 bases matching TRBD1. Losses at the gene ends were 4 bases for V and 3 bases for J; bases not matched to a gene: 12. Germline V CDR1 and CDR2: MGHRA, YSYEKL. CDR3 length equals 16 residues. CDR3 loop: CASSLQQQGELYEQYF. The DNA for the CDR3 is TGCGCCAGCAGCCTCCAGCAGCAGGGGGAACTCTACGAGCAGTACTTC.

The V gene is TRBV5-6, the J gene TRBJ2-7; D ambiguous. This CDR3 is built from 12 residues. V lost 0 bases and J lost 4, with 5 bases in between. CDR1 SGHDT and CDR2 YYEEEE come from the germline V gene. The DNA for the CDR3 is TGTGCCAGCAGCTTGGTGGGGTACGAGCAGTACGTC. Residues: CASSLVGYEQYV.

This clonotype has a handful of counts. The V gene is TRBV6-5, the J gene TRBJ1-2; the D is unclear. Trimming removed 6 bases from V and 4 bases from J, with 12 bases in between. The CDR3 extends over 13 amino acids. Looked up from germline, CDR1 is MNHEY and CDR2 is SVGAGI. CDR3: CASRPPGSYGYTF. The CDR3 bases are TGTGCCAGCAGACCCCCGGGTTCCTATGGCTACACCTTC.

This clonotype has a handful of counts. V and J are TRBV7-9 and TRBJ2-3; 7 nucleotides align to TRBD1. Per germline, CDR1 SEHNR and CDR2 FQNEAQ (reference sequence). The V segment lost 5 bases and the J segment 3 bases; nucleotides outside the gene matches: 5. The CDR3 extends over 14 amino acids. DNA for the CDR3: TGTGCCAGCAGCCGACAGGGTATAACAGATACGCAGTATTTT. Translating gives CASSRQGITDTQYF.

The chain is built from TRBV28 and TRBJ2-5; 9 bases map to TRBD2. Trimming removed 2 bases from V and 2 bases from J; junction bases left unmatched: 12. The CDR3 is made up of 18 amino acids. Germline values: CDR1 MDHEN, CDR2 SYDVKM. Written as DNA, the CDR3 is TGTGCCAGCAGTTTAGGAGGGACTAGCCTTCACCCTCAAGAGACCCAGTACTTC. Translation gives CASSLGGTSLHPQETQYF. The complete variable domain, with remaining parts taken from reference TRBV28 and TRBJ2-5, reads DVKVTQSSRYLVKRTGEKVFLECVQDMDHENMFWYRQDPGLGLRLIYFSYDVKMKEKGDIPEGYSVSREKKERFSLILESASTNQTSMYLCASSLGGTSLHPQETQYFGPGTRLLVL.

The sample holds a few counts of this clonotype. V is TRBV15 and J is TRBJ2-7; 7 bases line up with TRBD1. Germline V gene data show CDR1 as LNHNV and CDR2 as YYDKDF (reference sequence). The CDR3 is 17 amino acids. V shed 1 base and J 2 bases; nucleotides not matched to a gene: 11. In DNA, the CDR3 is TGTGCCACCAGCAGAGCAAGGGAAACAGGGGTCACCTACGAGCAGTACGTC. Translating gives CATSRARETGVTYEQYV.

The sample holds a few counts of this clonotype. The chain recombines TRBV5-1 with TRBJ1-5; D not certain. This CDR3 comprises 15 residues. CDR1 and CDR2 from the germline V gene are SGHRS and YFSETQ. Trimming pared 0 bases from V and 5 bases from J, leaving 12 bases between. The CDR3 nucleotides read TGCGCCAGCAGCTTGGTTTCGGGATCCGATCAGCCCCAGCATTTT. This codes for CASSLVSGSDQPQHF.

In its sample, this clonotype was seen a few times. The genes are TRBV11-3 and TRBJ2-3; D possibly corresponds to TRBD2 (6 bases). The CDR3 is made up of 14 amino acids. Trimming cost V 3 bases and J 4 bases, with 11 bases left between them. Germline V gene sequence: CDR1 SGHNT, CDR2 YENEEA. The CDR3 DNA follows: TGTGCCAGCAGCTTTCGAAGGGACTCAGATACGCAGTATTTT. This gives the protein CASSFRRDSDTQYF. The full variable domain, completed using reference TRBV11-3 and TRBJ2-3, is EAGVVQSPRYKIIEKKQPVAFWCNPISGHNTLYWYLQNLGQGPELLIRYENEEAVDDSQLPKDRFSAERLKGVDSTLKIQPAELGDSAVYLCASSFRRDSDTQYFGPGTRLTVL.

This clonotype has a handful of counts. The rearrangement uses TRBV7-2 and TRBJ1-2, with D possibly matching TRBD1 (5 bases). The V and J ends lost 4 bases and 6 bases respectively, with 18 bases between them. Germline V gene data show CDR1 as SGHTA and CDR2 as FQGNSA. The CDR3 covers 15 residues. CDR3 bases: TGTGCCAGCAGCTCCTGGAAACAGGTTACCGATGGCTACACCTTC. Protein sequence: CASSSWKQVTDGYTF.

This clonotype came up many times. The V call is TRBV6-5, the J call TRBJ2-2; D gene uncertain. Trimming stripped 6 bases from V and 5 bases from J, with 7 bases between. The V gene's germline CDR1 is MNHEY and CDR2 SVGAGI. The CDR3 runs to 12 residues. This CDR3 reads CASSLITGELFF. CDR3 DNA sequence: TGTGCCAGCAGCTTAATTACCGGGGAGCTGTTTTTT.

This clonotype was seen repeatedly, ten times or more. V gene TRBV9 combines with J gene TRBJ2-2; 7 bases are shared with TRBD2. Per the germline V gene, CDR1 is SGDLS and CDR2 is YYNGEE. V lost 3 bases and J lost 7; bases outside the gene matches: 3. This CDR3 spans 13 amino acids. The CDR3 DNA is TGTGCCAGCAGCGGACTAGCTGGCGGGGAGCTGTTTTTT. As protein: CASSGLAGGELFF.

This clonotype was detected ten times or more. This rearrangement joins TRBV28 to TRBJ2-1; D is undetermined. This CDR3 has 15 residues. Trimming removed 1 base from V and 2 bases from J, with 9 bases in between. Germline V gives CDR1 MDHEN, CDR2 SYDVKM. CDR3 sequence (DNA): TGTGCCAGCAGTTTATTTGCAGGAACCTACAATGAGCAGTTCTTC. It encodes CASSLFAGTYNEQFF.

This sequence joins TRBV10-3 and TRBJ2-1; possibly TRBD1 for D (5 bases). V was pared by 4 bases and J by 7 bases, with 14 bases between. Germline V CDR1 and CDR2: ENHRY, SYGVKD. This CDR3 region has 14 residues. The CDR3 region is CAISGSDKANEQFF. The CDR3, as DNA: TGTGCCATCAGTGGGTCGGACAAAGCAAATGAGCAGTTCTTC.

This chain links TRBV12-3 or TRBV12-4 with TRBJ2-3, with 11 nucleotides matching TRBD1. The CDR3 runs 16 residues. After removal of 3 bases from V and 6 bases from J, the junction contained 8 bases not matched to a gene. CDR3 coding DNA: TGTGCCAGCAGTTTCGGACAGGGGGCGGGGGTCGATACGCAGTATTTT. Amino acids: CASSFGQGAGVDTQYF.

The chain couples TRBV5-1 to TRBJ2-1, with TRBD2 as a possible D gene (5 bases). Germline V gene sequence: CDR1 SGHRS, CDR2 YFSETQ. The CDR3 totals 14 residues. V lost 0 bases and J lost 11, with 15 bases in between. The CDR3 coding sequence is TGCGCCAGCAGCTTGGAGGTATCCACGGGGAAGCAGTTCTTC. Its protein is CASSLEVSTGKQFF.